Below, one T cell receptor (beta chain) is given with its context. The same CDR3 is also encoded by other DNA sequences in this sample. The sample comes from a study of shared clonotypes between healthy human individuals. This CDR3 is built from 15 residues. Germline V lookup: CDR1 MNHNS, CDR2 SASEGT. V lost 1 base and J 0 bases, leaving 10 bases between the germline ends. TCRdb keeps only in-frame clones here, not all; method: immunoSEQ multiplex PCR. The repertoire consists of a few million clones, with approximately 92% occurring once and the leading ten covering 0.13% to 0.15%. The chain is built from TRBV6-1 and TRBJ2-7; D is perhaps TRBD2 (5 bases). This clonotype was sampled from a man aged 18 to 29 in good health. Sequencing used naive CD4+ T cells sorted from blood. As to subset: CD45RA+ positively selected. Written as DNA, the CDR3 is TGTGCCAGCAGTGAAGGGCCGAGCGGCTCCTACGAGCAGTACTTC. Amino acids: CASSEGPSGSYEQYF.